This entry concerns a single TCR beta chain. Its antigen is not yet known. No clone much larger than this one lies a single base away; base qualities are absent. Relative to germline, V is missing 5 bases and J is missing 7 bases, with 5 bases of the junction outside any gene match. CDR1 SGHAT and CDR2 FQNNGV are derived from the germline V gene. The CDR3 runs 15 amino acids, cysteine and phenylalanine included. Kept here is only the CDR3 DNA, which spans 45 bases and is read in frame from base 1. This specimen belongs to a study of blood T cell repertoires in COVID-19 (dated by TCRdb to between 2020 and 2021). For context, the study as a whole: Collaborator samples came from the United States, Italy and Spain and covered acute and convalescent phases of COVID-19. The dataset comprised deeply sampled blood TCRbeta repertoires from subjects exposed to, actively infected with, or recovered from COVID-19. Samples came from the ongoing ImmuneRACE study (first 160 participants) plus 1,254 subjects from 6 global collaborators. The sample metadata nearly always contained a de-identified subject ID, COVID-19 status, age in years and sex. The repertoires were made available in a free public database intended to serve as a resource for research on the immune response to SARS-CoV-2. The material from the prospective study consisted of cDNA or gDNA derived from T cells, B-cell-depleted T cells, or PBMCs. Where available, HLA class I and class II types were taken from metadata supplied by the sample provider and were not determined by assay-based typing. The study at large found these results: The quantity of clinical and demographic metadata differed by source and by participant and was supplied without curation.

TCRbeta CDR3 regions were amplified from genomic DNA by means of the immunoSEQ Assay, a bias-controlled multiplex PCR. From the authors' description of their analysis: The number of nucleated cells in each sample was estimated from the amplification of reference gene primers within the assay. To quantify the absolute abundance of each unique TCRbeta CDR3 rearrangement, sequence reads were collapsed and filtered. For each sample, productive Simpson clonality was calculated by taking the square root of Simpson's diversity index across productive rearrangements. The clones in this table, taken by TCRdb from immuneACCESS, are in-frame only. Not every clone is retained; where verified, under half of the shortfall comes from an unresolved V gene, and the cause of the rest is unknown. V and J calls and clone size are given by that table; D and trimming were obtained from the DNA. The sample yields around 130,000 clones; 84% were counted once. The top ten clonotypes cover around an eighth of the sample.

Another Seattle source contributed samples from volunteer blood donors who had recovered from COVID-19. Whole blood was collected in K2EDTA tubes by collaborating institutions according to the institutions' own protocols. Collaborator samples were shipped for TCRbeta analysis as frozen whole blood, isolated PBMCs, or DNA extracted from either sample type. The chain couples TRBV11-2 to TRBJ2-3; TRBD2 matches 14 bases in the middle. The receptor was derived from a woman under 40 who had recovered from COVID-19. The sample taken for sequencing was peripheral blood. At the DNA level, the sequence is TGTGCCAGCAGCCCGGGACTAGCGGGAGTTTATACGCAGTATTTT. Its coded protein is CASSPGLAGVYTQYF.